These 14 T cell receptor beta chains originate from one sample sequenced in a study of blood T cell repertoires in COVID-19. The repertoire was sequenced with immunoSEQ multiplex PCR; TCRdb's copy has only in-frame clones and lacks some. This sample has some 140,000 clones, with around 82% found just once. The sequenced material came from peripheral blood. The receptor set was obtained from a man aged 60-69 years with COVID-19, enrolled during active disease.

The chain has TRBV6-5 and TRBJ1-3; weak D call: TRBD1 (5 bases). Trimming shortened V by 0 bases and J by 7 bases, and 10 bases separated the two germline ends. CDR1 and CDR2 from the germline V gene are MNHEY and SVGAGI. The CDR3 contains 14 residues. This chain's CDR3 is CASSYSTGLNTIYF. As DNA, the CDR3 is TGTGCCAGCAGTTACTCGACGGGACTTAACACCATATATTTT.

V gene TRBV6-2 or TRBV6-3 combines with J gene TRBJ2-7; possibly TRBD2 for D (7 bases). The CDR3 is 15 residues long. The ends were cut back, 2 bases at V and 6 bases at J, with 17 bases in the middle. Germline V gene data show CDR1 as MNHEY and CDR2 as SVGEGT. CDR3 loop: CASSYAGARGAEQYF. CDR3 DNA: TGTGCCAGCAGTTACGCGGGGGCGCGGGGCGCCGAGCAGTACTTC.

V usage is TRBV10-3 and J usage is TRBJ2-1; 11 bases map to TRBD1. The CDR3 spans 13 residues. CDR1 is ENHRY and CDR2 is SYGVKD in the germline V gene. The V gene end was trimmed by 6 bases and the J gene end by 9 bases; junction bases not matched to a gene: 4. DNA for the CDR3: TGTGCCATCAGCCAGGGACAGGGGGTTGAGCAGTTCTTC. Protein product: CAISQGQGVEQFF.

The rearrangement joins TRBV5-4 to TRBJ1-1; TRBD1 aligns across 7 bases. V shed 4 bases and J 7 bases; nucleotides not matched to a gene: 10. The CDR3 has 14 residues. Germline CDR1 and CDR2: SGHNT and YYREEE (reference sequence). In DNA form, the CDR3 reads TGTGCCAGCAGCCCCGGGACAGATTCAATTGAAGCTTTCTTT. The encoded protein is CASSPGTDSIEAFF.

Here the CDR3 reads CASSQPSGRYNEQFF. CDR3 bases: TGCGCCAGCAGCCAACCTAGCGGACGATACAATGAGCAGTTCTTC. The J gene is TRBJ2-1, the V gene TRBV4-1; 7 bases agree with TRBD2. The CDR3 is 15 amino acids. Germline trimming cut 2 bases from V and 4 bases from J; bases unmatched to any gene: 5. The germline V gene has CDR1 MGHRA and CDR2 YSYEKL.

V and J are TRBV5-6 and TRBJ1-2; TRBD1 is a possible D gene (5 bases). With 1 base removed from V and 4 bases from J, the gap between germline ends came to 8 bases. The germline V gene has CDR1 SGHDT and CDR2 YYEEEE. This CDR3 is built from 13 residues. CDR3 in DNA: TGTGCCAGCAGCTTGTGGGGGGTCTATGGCTACACCTTC. Translating it yields CASSLWGVYGYTF. The full variable domain, rest sourced from reference TRBV5-6 and TRBJ1-2, is DAGVTQSPTHLIKTRGQQVTLRCSPKSGHDTVSWYQQALGQGPQFIFQYYEEEERQRGNFPDRFSGHQFPNYSSELNVNALLLGDSALYLCASSLWGVYGYTFGSGTRLTVV.

The chain links TRBV3-1 (or the pseudogene TRBV3-2) to TRBJ2-7; 8 bases fit TRBD1. Trimming removed 4 bases from V and 4 bases from J; junction bases left unmatched: 6. Per the germline V gene, CDR1 is LGHDT and CDR2 is YNNKEL (reference sequence). This CDR3 spans 14 amino acids. The CDR3 here is CASSLGQGQYEQYF. The CDR3 DNA sequence: TGTGCCAGCAGCCTCGGACAGGGTCAATACGAGCAGTACTTC.

The V and J genes are TRBV2 and TRBJ1-1, with TRBD1 matching 8 bases. This CDR3 is 15 amino acids long. Trimming removed 10 bases from V and 1 base from J; junction bases left unmatched: 11. Germline V lookup: CDR1 SNHLY, CDR2 FYNNEI. The CDR3 DNA reads as TGTGCCACCAAAGGCGGGACAGGATGGAACACTGAAGCTTTCTTT. Its translation is CATKGGTGWNTEAFF.

The CDR3 here is CASSQVAGNEQYF. For the CDR3, the DNA is TGTGCCAGCAGCCAGGTAGCAGGGAACGAGCAGTACTTC. This chain uses TRBV3-1 (or the pseudogene TRBV3-2) with TRBJ2-7, with D perhaps TRBD1 (5 bases). This CDR3 spans 13 amino acids. CDR1 is LGHDT, CDR2 YNNKEL, per germline (reference sequence). The germline V and J ends were trimmed by 3 bases and 5 bases, with 11 bases remaining between them.

This clone came up a few times. The V and J genes are TRBV27 and TRBJ1-5; D gene ambiguous. This CDR3 spans 14 amino acids. V dropped 10 bases and J dropped 5 bases, with 18 bases sitting between them. The germline V gene has CDR1 MNHEY and CDR2 SMNVEV (reference sequence). CDR3 residues: CAILWGVGDQPQHF. CDR3 in DNA: TGTGCCATCCTTTGGGGAGTTGGCGATCAGCCCCAGCATTTT.

J is TRBJ1-1 and V is TRBV5-1, with D unresolved. The germline CDR1 and CDR2 sequences are SGHRS and YFSETQ. The V gene lost 0 bases and the J gene lost 0 bases, with 9 bases spanning the gap. This CDR3 contains 15 residues. CDR3 in amino acids: CASSLAPGLNTEAFF. CDR3 coding DNA: TGCGCCAGCAGCTTGGCCCCAGGTCTGAACACTGAAGCTTTCTTT.

This clone was picked up one time. This chain connects TRBV20-1 to TRBJ2-3, with 8 bases fitting TRBD2. The CDR3 consists of 17 residues. In germline, CDR1 is DFQATT, CDR2 SNEGSKA (reference sequence). Trimming removed 3 bases from V and 4 bases from J; junction bases left unmatched: 15. The CDR3 nucleotides are TGCAGTGCTAGTTCGCTTAACACTAGCGGTTCTCCAGATACGCAGTATTTT. Translation gives CSASSLNTSGSPDTQYF.

As to this clone: One end of the junction does not line up with germline, which may come from a read error. V is TRBV7-7 and J is TRBJ2-2; D remains unclear. The CDR3 is 15 residues long. Germline assignment: CDR1 SSHAT and CDR2 FNYEAQ (reference sequence). The CDR3 DNA is TGTGCTAGCAGCCGTGATTTGGGCAGCACCGGGGAGCTGTTTTTT. Amino acids: CASSRDLGSTGELFF.

This CDR3 reads CASTRQGKMNTEAFF. CDR3 coding DNA: TGTGCCAGCACCAGACAGGGTAAGATGAACACTGAAGCTTTCTTT. The chain links TRBV6-5 to TRBJ1-1; 7 bases fit TRBD1. Germline V CDR1 and CDR2: MNHEY, SVGAGI. This CDR3 has 15 residues. The V and J ends lost 7 bases and 0 bases, in that order; junction bases with no gene match: 8.